Below, 10 T cell receptor beta chains from the same sample are listed, as sequenced in a study of T cell responses to AZD1222 COVID-19 vaccine. Assay: immunoSEQ multiplex PCR; the TCRdb copy retains only in-frame clones and omits some. Among around 160,000 clones, around 88% were seen once, and the ten largest hold approximately 16%. The material sequenced was peripheral blood, taken on day 0 of AZD1222 vaccination. The receptor source for this set is an adult in good health.

This chain uses TRBV5-6 with TRBJ1-6, with a possible D match to TRBD1 (6 bases). Per germline, CDR1 SGHDT and CDR2 YYEEEE. The V end was cut by 2 bases, the J end by 8 bases, with 17 bases between. The CDR3 contains 16 residues. The CDR3 sequence: CASSLSLQGKDSPLHF. CDR3 DNA: TGTGCCAGCAGCTTATCCTTACAGGGAAAGGATTCACCCCTCCACTTT.

The chain combines TRBV5-1 with TRBJ2-3, with 10 positions matching TRBD2. V shed 2 bases, J shed 5 bases, and the junction held 5 bases outside the gene matches. The CDR3 loop spans 15 amino acids. Per germline, CDR1 SGHRS and CDR2 YFSETQ. CDR3 loop: CASSLQRGGLDTQYF. CDR3 DNA sequence: TGCGCCAGCAGCTTACAGCGGGGGGGCCTAGATACGCAGTATTTT.

The rearrangement links TRBV4-1 to TRBJ2-5, with 9 bases aligning to TRBD2. This CDR3 has 16 amino acids. The V and J ends lost 0 bases and 4 bases, in that order; junction bases with no gene match: 6. CDR1 is MGHRA and CDR2 is YSYEKL in the germline V gene. CDR3 residues: CASSQDAGGIRETQYF. CDR3 in DNA: TGCGCCAGCAGCCAAGACGCGGGGGGGATTAGAGAGACCCAGTACTTC.

The chain uses TRBV5-1 and TRBJ2-7; D ambiguous. CDR1 is SGHRS, CDR2 YFSETQ, per germline. This CDR3 has 12 residues. The V end lost 5 bases, the J end lost 3 bases, and 9 bases lay between the germline ends. Here the CDR3 reads CASRMQNYEQYF. The DNA of the CDR3 is TGCGCCAGCAGGATGCAAAACTACGAGCAGTACTTC.

The rearrangement uses TRBV21-1 and TRBJ1-4; the table calls TRBD1, which could not be checked here. TRBV21-1 is described as a pseudogene. This CDR3 has 15 amino acids. CDR3 nucleotide sequence: TGTGCCAGTAGAGAAAAGGACAGGGGGAGGGAAAAACTGTTTTTT. It is translated as CASREKDRGREKLFF.

The chain couples TRBV30 to TRBJ2-5, with D maybe TRBD2 (5 bases). Germline loops: CDR1 GTSNPN, CDR2 SVGIG (reference sequence). V was trimmed by 3 bases and J by 0 bases, leaving 8 bases between them. This CDR3 region has 13 residues. DNA of the CDR3: TGTGCCTGGAGCACGGGGTACCAAGAGACCCAGTACTTC. This gives the protein CAWSTGYQETQYF.

The chain carries TRBV6-5 and TRBJ1-4; no definite D call. Trimming pared 7 bases from V and 0 bases from J, leaving 9 bases between. CDR3 length: 14 amino acids. Germline CDR1 MNHEY, CDR2 SVGAGI. The CDR3 reads CASTRGATNEKLFF. The CDR3 DNA reads TGTGCCAGCACACGGGGTGCAACTAATGAAAAACTGTTTTTT.

This chain uses TRBV4-3 with TRBJ2-2; TRBD1 matches 10 bases. The CDR3 runs to 15 residues. The ends lost 4 bases at V and 6 bases at J; junction bases unmatched: 5. Germline V gene lookup returns CDR1 LGHNA and CDR2 YSLEER. The CDR3: CASSPTGGFSGELFF. The CDR3 DNA sequence: TGCGCCAGCAGCCCGACAGGGGGCTTCTCCGGGGAGCTGTTTTTT.

The rearrangement links TRBV16 to TRBJ1-2, with no clear D. Germline CDR1 is KGHSY and CDR2 is FQNENV. This CDR3 has 15 residues. Deletions cut 0 bases from V and 6 bases from J, with 14 bases between. CDR3 in DNA: TGTGCCAGCAGCCAATCGGTCGCTGATCTTCATGGCTACACCTTC. Translated, it gives CASSQSVADLHGYTF. Variable domain in full (rest from reference TRBV16 and TRBJ1-2): GEEVAQTPKHLVRGEGQKAKLYCAPIKGHSYVFWYQQVLKNEFKFLISFQNENVFDETGMPKERFSAKCLPNSPCSLEIQATKLEDSAVYFCASSQSVADLHGYTFGSGTRLTVV.

The chain employs TRBV6-5 and TRBJ1-2, with a weak D call TRBD1 (5 bases). CDR3 length: 14 residues. Germline V gene sequence: CDR1 MNHEY, CDR2 SVGAGI. V was clipped by 10 bases and J by 2 bases, with 17 bases between them. The CDR3 DNA reads TGTGCCACGCTCCGGGGGGGGTTGAACTATGGCTACACCTTC. It codes for CATLRGGLNYGYTF.